These 15 T cell receptor beta chains share one sample of origin, sequenced in a study of identical twins. TCRdb re-analysed the 5' RACE reads in MiXCR, keeping a single row per CDR3 protein. The data hold approximately 500,000 distinct CDR3 sequences, with 24% observed a single time. The same specimen was also included in a second study, on T cells expressing NK-cell markers.

The sample consisted of CD4+ T cells sorted from blood. The receptors come from a woman aged 18-30 years in good health.

This clonotype has only a few counts. The chain has TRBV5-1 and TRBJ2-3; no clear D. The V end was cut by 4 bases, the J end by 5 bases, with 8 bases between. CDR3 length: 12 residues. Germline V lookup: CDR1 SGHRS, CDR2 YFSETQ. CDR3 amino acids: CASSELLDTQYF. Here the CDR3 DNA reads TGCGCCAGCAGCGAACTCCTAGATACGCAGTATTTT. The full variable domain, in which reference TRBV5-1 and TRBJ2-3 provide the parts outside the CDR3, is KAGVTQTPRYLIKTRGQQVTLSCSPISGHRSVSWYQQTPGQGLQFLFEYFSETQRNKGNFPGRFSGRQFSNSRSEMNVSTLELGDSALYLCASSELLDTQYFGPGTRLTVL.

The chain joins TRBV6-2 or TRBV6-3 to TRBJ2-5; TRBD2 aligns across 12 bases. The length of the CDR3 is 15 residues. Trimming took 5 bases from V and 3 from J; bases not matched to a gene: 4. Germline V gene sequence: CDR1 MNHEY, CDR2 SVGEGT. CDR3 in DNA: TGTGCCAGCAGTGGAACTAGCGGGAGGAAAGAGACCCAGTACTTC. Translation gives CASSGTSGRKETQYF.

The J gene is TRBJ2-7, the V gene TRBV7-2, with 9 bases identical to TRBD1. V trimming: 5 bases; J trimming: 3 bases; junction bases outside the gene matches: 8. This CDR3 has 15 residues. Germline V gene data show CDR1 as SGHTA and CDR2 as FQGNSA. The CDR3 region is CASSRGTGSSYEQYF. The CDR3 nucleotides are TGTGCCAGCAGCAGAGGGACAGGGTCGAGCTACGAGCAGTACTTC.

This clonotype was counted only a few times. The chain has TRBV29-1 and TRBJ1-1; possible D gene TRBD1, 5 bases. CDR1 and CDR2 (germline): SQVTM, ANQGSEA. V shed 7 bases and J shed 0 bases, with 21 bases lying between them. The CDR3 contains 16 residues. CDR3 in amino acids: CSALPAGRFMNTEAFF. The CDR3 region has the DNA TGCAGCGCCCTCCCGGCGGGACGGTTCATGAACACTGAAGCTTTCTTT.

Comments on this clonotype: One end of the junction does not line up with germline, which may come from a read error. This chain connects TRBV7-9 to TRBJ2-1; D not resolved. Germline values: CDR1 SEHNR, CDR2 FQNEAQ (reference sequence). The CDR3 contains 14 residues. CDR3 DNA: TGTGCCAGCAGCCCAGATGGGATATACAATGAGCAGTTCTTT. Amino acid sequence: CASSPDGIYNEQFF.

In its sample, this clonotype was seen a few times. The chain joins TRBV9 to TRBJ1-2, with D perhaps matching TRBD1 (6 bases). The V end lost 1 base, the J end lost 0 bases, and 10 bases lay between the germline ends. Germline V lookup: CDR1 SGDLS, CDR2 YYNGEE. This CDR3 region has 15 residues. The CDR3 is CASSVIGTTNYGYTF. The DNA for the CDR3 is TGTGCCAGCAGCGTAATTGGGACAACTAACTATGGCTACACCTTC.

The chain employs TRBV6-2 or TRBV6-3 and TRBJ2-6; unclear D gene. Trimming left V 6 bases short and J 0 bases short, with 12 bases between. This CDR3 has 16 residues. The germline V gene has CDR1 MNHEY and CDR2 SVGEGT. This CDR3 is CASSYGWISGANVLTF. The CDR3 bases are TGTGCCAGCAGCTACGGATGGATCTCTGGGGCCAACGTCCTGACTTTC.

In its sample, this clonotype was seen a few times. The V call is TRBV5-1, the J call TRBJ2-7; 7 nucleotides agree with TRBD1. The CDR3 has 14 residues. The V gene end was trimmed by 0 bases and the J gene end by 3 bases; junction bases not matched to a gene: 3. CDR1 is SGHRS and CDR2 is YFSETQ in the germline V gene. The CDR3 DNA follows: TGCGCCAGCAGCTTGGGGGCAGGGGGCTACGAGCAGTACTTC. Translation gives CASSLGAGGYEQYF.

The genes are TRBV15 and TRBJ2-2, with TRBD1 matching over 9 bases. Germline V CDR1 and CDR2: LNHNV, YYDKDF (reference sequence). The CDR3 sequence is 16 residues long. Trimming cost V 5 bases and J 4 bases; bases outside gene matches: 8. The CDR3 DNA follows: TGTGCCACCAGCTCCCGACAGGGGGGCCGCACCGGGGAGCTGTTTTTT. Amino acids: CATSSRQGGRTGELFF.

This chain connects TRBV5-6 to TRBJ2-5; TRBD2 matches at 7 bases. The germline CDR1 and CDR2 sequences are SGHDT and YYEEEE. The CDR3 has 16 residues. J was trimmed by 0 bases and V by 4 bases; bases with no gene match: 9. The CDR3 spells CASSQQLATYQETQYF. Written as DNA, the CDR3 is TGTGCCAGCAGCCAGCAACTAGCGACGTACCAAGAGACCCAGTACTTC.

This chain joins TRBV2 and TRBJ1-2; D is undetermined. In germline, CDR1 is SNHLY, CDR2 FYNNEI. V dropped 1 base and J dropped 7 bases, with 7 bases sitting between them. The CDR3 consists of 12 residues. CDR3 residues: CASSEVVFGYTF. The CDR3 nucleotides read TGTGCCAGCAGTGAAGTGGTTTTTGGCTACACCTTC.

This sequence joins TRBV5-1 and TRBJ2-7; no reliable D call. The ends were cut back, 0 bases at V and 3 bases at J, with 10 bases in the middle. Germline-derived CDR1 and CDR2 are SGHRS and YFSETQ. The CDR3 is 14 amino acids. This chain's CDR3 is CASSLVGYLYEQYF. The CDR3 nucleotides read TGCGCCAGCAGCTTGGTGGGGTACCTCTACGAGCAGTACTTC.

This clonotype was seen at least ten times. V is TRBV12-3 or TRBV12-4 and J is TRBJ1-5; possible D gene TRBD1, 5 bases. V shed 7 bases and J shed 7 bases, with 17 bases lying between them. This CDR3 contains 14 residues. CDR3 bases: TGTGCCAGCACCCCGGGGACCCCCCCGCAGCCCCAGCATTTT. It codes for CASTPGTPPQPQHF.

V and J are TRBV7-2 and TRBJ2-7; the match to TRBD2 covers 11 bases. Losses at the gene ends were 4 bases for V and 3 bases for J; bases not matched to a gene: 2. Germline CDR1 reads SGHTA; CDR2 reads FQGNSA. The CDR3 has 14 amino acids. The CDR3 nucleotides read TGTGCCAGCAGCTACACTAGCGGGAGCTACGAGCAGTACTTC. Its protein is CASSYTSGSYEQYF. Variable domain in full (rest from reference TRBV7-2 and TRBJ2-7): GAGVSQSPSNKVTEKGKDVELRCDPISGHTALYWYRQSLGQGLEFLIYFQGNSAPDKSGLPSDRFSAERTGGSVSTLTIQRTQQEDSAVYLCASSYTSGSYEQYFGPGTRLTVT.

This clonotype was counted between two and nine times. This chain links TRBV7-2 with TRBJ2-3, with D possibly being TRBD2 (5 bases). CDR3 size: 16 residues. The V and J ends lost 0 bases and 2 bases respectively, with 12 bases between them. Germline assignment: CDR1 SGHTA and CDR2 FQGNSA. CDR3: CASSLAGVGITDTQYF. Here the CDR3 DNA reads TGTGCCAGCAGCTTAGCGGGAGTGGGGATCACAGATACGCAGTATTTT.